This is a list of T cell receptor beta chains from one sample in a study of T cell responses to AZD1222 COVID-19 vaccine. Data came from immunoSEQ multiplex PCR; TCRdb stores just in-frame clones and leaves some out. The sample lists 85,000 to 110,000 clones, over 75% occurring once. The source was peripheral blood, collected on day 0 of AZD1222 vaccination. These receptors originate from an adult in good health. CDR3s include the opening cysteine and the closing phenylalanine or tryptophan. The D gene is left open where the match is weak. Only part of the rows carry a size: once, few, many, or a class if the clone is expanded.

clone size	D gene	J gene	V gene	CDR3 protein	CDR3 DNA
-	TRBD1	TRBJ1-1	TRBV5-5	CASSKDRITEAFF	TGTGCCAGCAGCAAGGACAGGATCACTGAAGCTTTCTTT
-	-	TRBJ2-5	TRBV12-5	CASASRETQYF	TGTGCTAGTGCCAGTCGAGAGACTCAGTACTTC
-	TRBD1	TRBJ1-2	TRBV6-5	CASSLGQGAYGYTF	TGTGCCAGCAGTCTCGGGCAGGGGGCCTATGGCTACACCTTC
-	-	TRBJ2-3	TRBV7-3	CASSLRSSPDTQYF	TGTGCCAGCAGCTTAAGGTCTAGCCCCGATACGCAGTATTTT
-	TRBD2	TRBJ2-1	TRBV14	CASSAPYRGGSYNEQFF	TGTGCCAGCAGCGCTCCCTACCGCGGGGGTTCCTACAATGAGCAGTTCTTC
-	-	TRBJ1-5	TRBV7-2	CASSLVSQGNQPQHF	TGTGCCAGCAGCTTAGTATCGCAGGGTAATCAGCCCCAGCATTTT
-	-	TRBJ2-3	TRBV19	CASSIDGGTDTQYF	TGTGCCAGTAGTATAGACGGAGGCACAGATACGCAGTATTTT
-	TRBD1	TRBJ1-1	TRBV19	CASSSTGALGAFF	TGTGCCAGTAGCTCAACAGGGGCCTTGGGCGCTTTCTTT
-	TRBD1	TRBJ2-5	TRBV29-1	CSVRGQGIGETQYF	TGCAGCGTGAGGGGACAGGGGATAGGAGAGACCCAGTACTTC
-	-	TRBJ1-2	TRBV28	CASGAGHYGYTF	TGTGCCAGCGGGGCAGGACATTATGGCTACACCTTC
-	-	TRBJ2-3	TRBV7-9	CASSFSPVDTQYF	TGTGCCAGCAGCTTCTCCCCGGTAGATACGCAGTATTTT
-	-	TRBJ1-4	TRBV7-9	CASITPGDEKLFF	TGTGCCAGCATTACCCCTGGGGATGAAAAACTGTTTTTT
once	TRBD2	TRBJ2-3	TRBV5-1	CASSLVPAGGLTDTQYF	TGCGCCAGCAGCTTGGTTCCAGCGGGGGGTTTGACAGATACGCAGTATTTT
-	TRBD1	TRBJ1-3	TRBV7-9	CASSRAGGSGNTIYF	TGTGCCAGCAGCCGGGCAGGGGGCTCTGGAAACACCATATATTTT
-	-	TRBJ1-2	TRBV27	CASRSNTRGAIYGYTF	TGTGCCAGCAGATCTAACACCCGGGGCGCTATCTATGGCTACACCTTC
-	-	TRBJ2-3	TRBV18	CASSPPGRASTDTQYF	TGTGCCAGCTCACCACCAGGACGGGCTAGCACAGATACGCAGTATTTT
-	-	TRBJ1-1	TRBV28	CASRPGSVNTEAFF	TGTGCCAGCCGCCCCGGATCGGTGAACACTGAAGCTTTCTTT
-	-	TRBJ2-5	TRBV7-2	CASSTWGQETQYF	TGTGCCAGCAGCACCTGGGGCCAAGAGACCCAGTACTTC
-	-	TRBJ1-4	TRBV27	CASGLGVLGEKLFF	TGTGCCAGCGGACTAGGGGTGTTGGGTGAAAAACTGTTTTTT
-	TRBD1	TRBJ2-1	TRBV7-2	CASSGTGERYNEQFF	TGTGCCAGCAGCGGGACAGGGGAACGCTACAATGAGCAGTTCTTC
-	-	TRBJ1-4	TRBV25-1	CASSDQGTTNEKLFF	TGTGCCAGCAGTGACCAGGGGACAACTAATGAAAAACTGTTTTTT
-	-	TRBJ1-5	TRBV10-1	CASSESVEGEYNQPQHF	TGCGCCAGCAGTGAGTCTGTGGAGGGGGAGTATAATCAGCCCCAGCATTTT
-	-	TRBJ2-2	TRBV5-1	CASSVGLNTGELFF	TGCGCCAGCAGCGTGGGCCTGAACACCGGGGAGCTGTTTTTT
-	TRBD1	TRBJ2-7	TRBV6-5	CASRPGTGGLYEQYF	TGTGCCAGCAGACCCGGGACAGGGGGTTTATACGAGCAGTACTTC
-	-	TRBJ2-4	TRBV6-5	CASATDGKNIQYF	TGTGCCAGCGCTACGGACGGTAAAAACATTCAGTACTTC
-	-	TRBJ2-5	TRBV5-4	CASSREFQETQYF	TGTGCCAGCAGCCGGGAGTTCCAAGAGACCCAGTACTTC
-	-	TRBJ2-7	TRBV30	CAWKRVQYF	TGTGCCTGGAAGCGCGTGCAGTACTTC
-	TRBD1	TRBJ1-6	TRBV2	CASSGQGSNSPLHF	TGTGCCAGCAGTGGACAGGGTTCGAATTCACCCCTCCACTTT
once	TRBD1	TRBJ1-2	TRBV6-5	CASIIPGQVHGYTF	TGTGCCAGCATCATCCCGGGACAGGTCCATGGCTACACCTTC
-	-	TRBJ2-2	TRBV5-4	CASHRGKDGGELFF	TGTGCCAGCCACCGGGGAAAGGATGGCGGGGAGCTGTTTTTT
-	-	TRBJ2-7	TRBV6-5	CASSYDFQGVGQYF	TGTGCCAGCAGTTACGACTTTCAGGGAGTGGGACAGTACTTC
-	TRBD2	TRBJ2-7	TRBV2	CASEKTSGGAGEQYF	TGTGCCAGCGAGAAGACTAGCGGGGGGGCAGGCGAGCAGTACTTC
-	-	TRBJ2-7	TRBV29-1	CSVEDGVSQQYF	TGCAGCGTTGAAGATGGGGTTTCCCAGCAGTACTTC
-	-	TRBJ1-4	TRBV4-1	CASNRERGEKLFF	TGCGCCAGCAACAGGGAAAGGGGTGAAAAACTGTTTTTT
-	-	TRBJ2-3	TRBV9	CASSVAGAGTDTQYF	TGTGCCAGCAGCGTAGCGGGGGCGGGGACAGATACGCAGTATTTT
-	TRBD1	TRBJ2-7	TRBV6-5	CASSLGTGFPYEQYF	TGTGCCAGCAGCCTCGGGACAGGGTTCCCCTACGAGCAGTACTTC
-	-	TRBJ1-5	TRBV21-1	CASSKLAGSSNQPQHF	TGTGCCAGCAGCAAATTGGCAGGGAGCAGCAATCAGCCCCAGCATTTT
-	TRBD1	TRBJ2-5	TRBV28	CASRRQGGETQYF	TGTGCCAGCAGAAGACAGGGGGGAGAGACCCAGTACTTC
-	TRBD1	TRBJ2-3	TRBV12-5	CASGIATGGGTDTQYF	TGTGCTAGTGGTATAGCTACAGGGGGCGGTACAGATACGCAGTATTTT
-	-	TRBJ1-2	TRBV9	CASSSLAGKGYGYTF	TGTGCCAGCAGCTCTCTTGCGGGGAAAGGGTATGGCTACACCTTC
-	-	TRBJ1-1	TRBV21-1	CASSNDFRVRSGGAFF	TGTGCCAGCAGCAATGACTTTCGGGTACGAAGCGGTGGGGCTTTCTTT
-	-	TRBJ1-3	TRBV9	CASSVASGNTIYF	TGTGCCAGCAGCGTAGCTTCGGGAAACACCATATATTTT
-	TRBD1	TRBJ1-2	TRBV9	CASTSATGAYGYTF	TGTGCCAGCACCTCAGCAACAGGGGCCTATGGCTACACCTTC
-	-	TRBJ2-7	TRBV28	CASSLVVGEQYF	TGTGCCAGCAGTTTAGTAGTGGGCGAGCAGTACTTC
once	TRBD1	TRBJ1-4	TRBV3-1/TRBV3-2	CASTATGVVEKLFF	TGTGCCAGCACTGCGACAGGGGTGGTCGAAAAACTGTTTTTT
-	TRBD2	TRBJ2-1	TRBV7-8	CATEGASGGPAYNEQFF	TGTGCCACCGAGGGGGCTAGCGGGGGCCCCGCCTACAATGAGCAGTTCTTC
few	TRBD1	TRBJ1-4	TRBV5-4	CASSWTGGDEKLFF	TGTGCCAGCAGCTGGACAGGGGGGGATGAAAAACTGTTTTTT
-	TRBD1	TRBJ1-1	TRBV29-1	CSGSTGSNTEAFF	TGCAGCGGTTCGACAGGGTCGAACACTGAAGCTTTCTTT
-	TRBD1	TRBJ2-7	TRBV29-1	CSVDGTGAKYF	TGCAGCGTAGACGGGACAGGGGCAAAGTACTTC
-	TRBD1	TRBJ1-4	TRBV5-4	CASSETRGRTEKLFF	TGTGCCAGCAGCGAGACCAGGGGGCGGACGGAAAAACTGTTTTTT
-	-	TRBJ1-2	TRBV11-2	CASSLNPNYGYTF	TGTGCCAGCAGCCTGAATCCTAACTATGGCTACACCTTC
-	-	TRBJ2-7	TRBV28	CASSSGEQYF	TGTGCCAGCAGTTCAGGGGAGCAGTACTTC
-	-	TRBJ2-2	TRBV12-5	CASGLVNTGELFF	TGTGCTAGTGGTTTGGTTAACACCGGGGAGCTGTTTTTT
-	TRBD2	TRBJ2-7	TRBV7-6	CASSLDPAGGSHEQYF	TGTGCCAGCAGCTTAGACCCAGCGGGAGGGTCCCACGAGCAGTACTTC
few	TRBD1	TRBJ2-7	TRBV6-5	CASSYGTVTSYEQYF	TGTGCCAGCAGTTACGGGACAGTGACCTCCTACGAGCAGTACTTC
-	-	TRBJ1-1	TRBV15	CATSREGTLAEAFF	TGTGCCACCAGCAGAGAGGGGACACTCGCTGAAGCTTTCTTT
-	-	TRBJ1-2	TRBV5-6	CASTTAREDYGYTF	TGTGCCAGCACCACAGCCCGGGAGGACTATGGCTACACCTTC
-	TRBD1	TRBJ1-6	TRBV19	CASTTGGLFDSPLHF	TGTGCCAGTACCACAGGGGGGTTGTTTGATTCACCCCTCCACTTT
-	TRBD1	TRBJ1-6	TRBV19	CASTDRGFNSPLHF	TGTGCCAGTACGGACAGGGGGTTTAATTCACCCCTCCACTTT